This T cell receptor (beta chain) was sequenced in a study of T cells in Graves' hyperthyroidism and ophthalmopathy. Study results and caveats: In the analysis, a 13 V-J model separated ophthalmopathy from stable hyperthyroidism.

Amplification of TCR beta CDR3 regions was performed using RNA transcripts as template. HTBI primers were used for first-round RT-PCR of the TCR CDR3. Via MiXCR, TCRdb re-called the multiplex PCR reads, giving one row per CDR3 protein. This sample carries 600,000 to 800,000 distinct CDR3 sequences, under 45% of them seen once, and the ten largest clones take around 29%. Comment on this clonotype: The antigen is unknown.

CDR1 and CDR2 from the germline V gene are SGHTA and FQGTGA. The junction had 9 bases not matched to a gene; V was cut back by 6 bases and J by 5 bases. The CDR3 covers 18 residues. The sequenced sample consisted of blood. The rearrangement links TRBV7-3 to TRBJ2-2; 16 bases are shared with TRBD2. This clonotype was obtained from a woman in her forties with Graves' hyperthyroidism. CDR3 amino acids: CASRPGLAGGPNTGELFF. For the CDR3, the DNA is TGTGCCAGCAGGCCGGGACTAGCGGGAGGGCCTAATACCGGGGAGCTGTTTTTT.